One sample yielded the 13 T cell receptor beta chains listed below, sequenced in a study of radiotherapy plus CTLA-4 blockade in lung cancer. This table comes from immunoSEQ multiplex PCR, and its TCRdb copy is limited to in-frame clones, with some not included. The sample includes 40,000 to 45,000 clones, 65% to 75% of them seen just once. The specimen comprised peripheral blood, sampled from a patient treated with radiotherapy plus ipilimumab. The receptors were gathered from a human donor with non-small cell lung cancer who had a partial response to radiotherapy plus ipilimumab.

In this sample, this clone turned up once. This sequence joins TRBV27 and TRBJ1-6; 7 nucleotides match TRBD1. Germline lookup yields CDR1 MNHEY and CDR2 SMNVEV (reference sequence). J was trimmed by 9 bases and V by 6 bases; bases with no gene match: 11. The CDR3 sequence is 15 residues long. CDR3 protein: CASSPSGTDSSPLHF. The CDR3 coding sequence is TGTGCCAGCAGCCCTTCCGGGACAGATAGTTCACCCCTCCACTTT.

This clone came up a few times. The chain recombines TRBV19 with TRBJ1-2, with a possible D match to TRBD1 (6 bases). Germline assignment: CDR1 LNHDA and CDR2 SQIVND (reference sequence). Trimming shortened V by 2 bases and J by 0 bases, and 13 bases separated the two germline ends. There are 16 residues in the CDR3. CDR3 loop: CASSILGAVANYGYTF. The CDR3 DNA reads TGTGCCAGTAGTATACTGGGGGCGGTAGCTAACTATGGCTACACCTTC.

This clone was detected only a few times. V gene TRBV11-1 combines with J gene TRBJ1-2, with D perhaps TRBD1 (6 bases). This CDR3 is built from 12 residues. Germline V gives CDR1 SGHAT, CDR2 FQDESV (reference sequence). Trimming removed 3 bases from V and 14 bases from J, with 16 bases in between. The CDR3 spells CASSFWDTRSTF. The CDR3 nucleotides are TGTGCCAGCAGCTTCTGGGACACCCGAAGTACCTTC.

This chain connects TRBV5-1 to TRBJ1-3; D is uncertain. Trimming took 0 bases from V and 1 from J, leaving 11 bases between them. Looked up from germline, CDR1 is SGHRS and CDR2 is YFSETQ. The CDR3 is 16 residues long. The CDR3 nucleotides are TGCGCCAGCAGCTTGGTGGGTCCGGAGTCTGGAAACACCATATATTTT. Translation gives CASSLVGPESGNTIYF. Combining the CDR3 with reference TRBV5-1 and TRBJ1-3 gives the whole variable domain KAGVTQTPRYLIKTRGQQVTLSCSPISGHRSVSWYQQTPGQGLQFLFEYFSETQRNKGNFPGRFSGRQFSNSRSEMNVSTLELGDSALYLCASSLVGPESGNTIYFGEGSWLTVV.

The chain is built from TRBV6-5 and TRBJ1-4, with D possibly TRBD1 on 5 matching bases. Deletions cut 2 bases from V and 8 bases from J, with 12 bases between. This CDR3 is built from 14 residues. In germline, CDR1 is MNHEY, CDR2 SVGAGI. The chain's CDR3 is CASSYQGAREKLFF. DNA of the CDR3: TGTGCCAGCAGTTACCAAGGGGCGCGCGAAAAACTGTTTTTT.

This chain joins TRBV13 and TRBJ2-7; maybe TRBD1 (6 bases). CDR3 size: 14 residues. Germline CDR1 is PRHDT and CDR2 is FYEKMQ (reference sequence). V was clipped by 6 bases and J by 6 bases, with 18 bases between them. CDR3 in DNA: TGTGCCAGCAGTTTATTAGGGGGAACGGCCGAGCAGTACTTC. As protein: CASSLLGGTAEQYF.

This clone has more than one count but fewer than ten. V is TRBV7-9 and J is TRBJ2-7; D might be TRBD1 (5 bases). The V and J ends lost 9 bases and 2 bases respectively, with 14 bases between them. This CDR3 is 13 amino acids long. Germline loops: CDR1 SEHNR, CDR2 FQNEAQ (reference sequence). This CDR3 reads CARREDTTYEQYF. The CDR3 region has the DNA TGTGCCAGAAGAGAGGACACCACCTACGAGCAGTACTTC. The complete variable domain, with remaining parts taken from reference TRBV7-9 and TRBJ2-7, reads DTGVSQNPRHKITKRGQNVTFRCDPISEHNRLYWYRQTLGQGPEFLTYFQNEAQLEKSRLLSDRFSAERPKGSFSTLEIQRTEQGDSAMYLCARREDTTYEQYFGPGTRLTVT.

The chain joins TRBV2 to TRBJ1-3; unclear D gene. The V gene lost 7 bases and the J gene lost 2 bases, with 12 bases spanning the gap. Germline CDR1 SNHLY, CDR2 FYNNEI. The CDR3 contains 14 residues. The CDR3 nucleotides read TGTGCCAGCAAAAAGACTGATGCTGGAAACACCATATATTTT. Protein sequence: CASKKTDAGNTIYF.

This chain uses TRBV7-2 with TRBJ1-1; D perhaps matches TRBD1 (5 bases). Germline values: CDR1 SGHTA, CDR2 FQGNSA. The CDR3 runs 15 residues. Trimming cost V 2 bases and J 1 base, with 11 bases left between them. The CDR3 reads CASSLWGVQNTEAFF. CDR3 nucleotides: TGTGCCAGCAGCTTATGGGGCGTCCAGAACACTGAAGCTTTCTTT.

The V gene is TRBV19, the J gene TRBJ2-1; TRBD2 aligns across 11 bases. The CDR3 sequence is 17 residues long. Germline V gene lookup returns CDR1 LNHDA and CDR2 SQIVND (reference sequence). Trimming removed 3 bases from V and 9 bases from J; junction bases left unmatched: 13. The CDR3 is CASSIGELAGVVPEQFF. CDR3 DNA sequence: TGTGCCAGTAGTATTGGGGAACTAGCGGGAGTCGTCCCTGAGCAGTTCTTC.

The count of this clone is one. The DNA of the CDR3 is TGCGCCAGCAGCCGGAACTCGGGAGCTGGATCCTACGAGCAGTACTTC. Amino acids: CASSRNSGAGSYEQYF. J is TRBJ2-7 and V is TRBV5-1; weak D call: TRBD2 (6 bases). This CDR3 spans 16 amino acids. CDR1 is SGHRS, CDR2 YFSETQ, per germline. Trimming pared 4 bases from V and 1 base from J, leaving 18 bases between.

This chain joins TRBV6-5 and TRBJ1-2; no definite D call. Germline V lookup: CDR1 MNHEY, CDR2 SVGAGI. The CDR3 is 15 amino acids. Trimming removed 4 bases at V and 4 bases at J, with 16 bases between. The CDR3 reads CASSSATARGYGYTF. CDR3 DNA: TGTGCCAGCAGTTCAGCAACAGCTCGGGGCTATGGCTACACCTTC.

V gene TRBV5-1 combines with J gene TRBJ2-7, with 8 nucleotides matching TRBD1. In germline, CDR1 is SGHRS, CDR2 YFSETQ. The CDR3 has 14 residues. The ends lost 3 bases at V and 2 bases at J; junction bases unmatched: 4. In DNA, the CDR3 is TGCGCCAGCAGCTCCGAGGACAGGGCCTACGAGCAGTACTTC. Translating gives CASSSEDRAYEQYF.